These 21 T cell receptor beta chains came from one sample sequenced in a study of T cell repertoires in aging, cancer and after chemotherapy. A mixed TRB-A/B primer pool amplified rearranged TRB by multiplex touch-down PCR. TCRdb called the multiplex PCR reads again in MiXCR, with one record for every CDR3 protein. This table holds more than 9,500 distinct CDR3 sequences, approximately 31% found once. The template was genomic DNA from peripheral blood, not RNA. Specimen: blood. Source of these receptors: a human donor in good health. The donor label of this sample is uncertain.

This clonotype has just a few counts. The genes are TRBV12-3 or TRBV12-4 and TRBJ1-6; D is uncertain. V was clipped by 3 bases and J by 7 bases, with 10 bases between them. This CDR3 is 14 amino acids long. CDR3 amino acids: CASSLNSENSPLHF. CDR3 nucleotide sequence: TGTGCCAGCAGTTTGAACAGTGAGAATTCACCCCTCCACTTT.

The gene calls are TRBV29-1 and TRBJ2-1; the match to TRBD2 covers 15 bases. With V trimmed by 7 bases and J by 6 bases, 4 bases remained unmatched. CDR1 is SQVTM and CDR2 is ANQGSEA in the germline V gene. This CDR3 contains 14 residues. CDR3 nucleotides: TGCAGCGCCAGGACTAGCGGGGGGGCCAATGAGCAGTTCTTC. The encoded protein is CSARTSGGANEQFF.

Only one count was recorded for this clonotype. The chain recombines TRBV20-1 with TRBJ1-2; TRBD1 is a possible D gene (6 bases). Per the germline V gene, CDR1 is DFQATT and CDR2 is SNEGSKA (reference sequence). The CDR3 has 16 amino acids. Between the trimmed V and J ends, which lost 3 bases and 5 bases, there was a span of 22 bases. The CDR3 DNA follows: TGCAGTGCTAGGAGAGGGGGGGAGGGGGGTGGATATGGCTACACCTTC. Translation gives CSARRGGEGGGYGYTF.

This clonotype was counted only a few times. The V call is TRBV6-1, the J call TRBJ2-2; D possibly corresponds to TRBD1 (6 bases). Germline assignment: CDR1 MNHNS and CDR2 SASEGT. There are 17 residues in the CDR3. The V end was cut by 4 bases, the J end by 4 bases, with 19 bases between. Here the CDR3 reads CASSATRGGPTTGELFF. CDR3 nucleotide sequence: TGTGCCAGCAGTGCGACCAGGGGCGGACCGACCACCGGGGAGCTGTTTTTT.

This clonotype was picked up a small number of times. This sequence joins TRBV30 and TRBJ2-7; 9 nucleotides agree with TRBD1. The germline gives CDR1 GTSNPN, CDR2 SVGIG (reference sequence). With V trimmed by 4 bases and J by 3 bases, 4 bases remained unmatched. This CDR3 region has 13 residues. The CDR3 reads CAWNGDRDYEQYF. The CDR3 DNA follows: TGTGCCTGGAACGGGGACAGGGACTACGAGCAGTACTTC.

The chain employs TRBV18 and TRBJ1-1; 8 bases match TRBD1. The CDR3 length is 15 residues. CDR1 is KGHSH and CDR2 is LQKENI in the germline V gene. With V trimmed by 1 base and J by 7 bases, 8 bases remained unmatched. Here the CDR3 reads CASSPLRDRGGEAFF. CDR3 sequence (DNA): TGTGCCAGCTCACCACTCCGCGACAGGGGAGGTGAAGCTTTCTTT.

This clonotype ranks as medium-sized (0.01 to 0.1%). The gene calls are TRBV29-1 and TRBJ1-2, with 9 nucleotides matching TRBD1. This CDR3 has 14 residues. CDR1 SQVTM and CDR2 ANQGSEA come from the germline V gene. Trimming took 4 bases from V and 6 from J; bases not matched to a gene: 9. As DNA, the CDR3 is TGCAGCGTTGCTGGGACAGGGCGCGTGGATGGCTACACCTTC. Its translation: CSVAGTGRVDGYTF.

The chain carries TRBV5-4 and TRBJ2-6; possible D gene TRBD1, 6 bases. Germline-derived CDR1 and CDR2 are SGHNT and YYREEE (reference sequence). The length of the CDR3 is 16 residues. Trimming took off 3 bases at V and 4 bases at J, with 14 bases between the two ends. The CDR3 protein is CASSSFRGTGANVLTF. The CDR3 DNA is TGTGCCAGCAGCTCTTTCAGGGGAACCGGGGCCAACGTCCTGACTTTC. The full variable domain, in which reference TRBV5-4 and TRBJ2-6 provide the parts outside the CDR3, is ETGVTQSPTHLIKTRGQQVTLRCSSQSGHNTVSWYQQALGQGPQFIFQYYREEENGRGNFPPRFSGLQFPNYSSELNVNALELDDSALYLCASSSFRGTGANVLTFGAGSRLTVL.

A few counts support this clonotype. The CDR3, as DNA: TGTGCCAGCAGCTTCCCGGGGTTATATGGCTACACCTTC. Translating gives CASSFPGLYGYTF. The rearrangement links TRBV5-5 to TRBJ1-2, with D unresolved. Germline CDR1 is SGHKS and CDR2 is YYEKEE (reference sequence). CDR3 size: 13 residues. Trimming removed 2 bases from V and 5 bases from J, with 10 bases in between.

The chain couples TRBV12-3 or TRBV12-4 to TRBJ2-1, with 7 bases that match TRBD1. The length of the CDR3 is 13 residues. V lost 5 bases and J lost 5; bases outside the gene matches: 3. The DNA for the CDR3 is TGTGCCAGCAGTCCTGACAGGGACAATGAGCAGTTCTTC. The encoded protein is CASSPDRDNEQFF.

The chain carries TRBV19 and TRBJ2-3, with 10 bases matching TRBD2. Looked up from germline, CDR1 is LNHDA and CDR2 is SQIVND (reference sequence). This CDR3 is 16 amino acids long. V gave up 5 bases and J gave up 4 bases; unmatched junction bases: 9. In DNA, the CDR3 is TGTGCCAGTAGTTCCCCTATAGCGGGGGGCCCAGATACGCAGTATTTT. Its translation is CASSSPIAGGPDTQYF.

This clonotype was counted between two and nine times. The gene calls are TRBV10-3 and TRBJ2-7, with TRBD1 matching over 10 bases. After removal of 10 bases from V and 3 bases from J, the junction contained 12 bases not matched to a gene. The CDR3 is made up of 15 amino acids. CDR1 is ENHRY and CDR2 is SYGVKD in the germline V gene. The chain's CDR3 is CATNDPGQGLYEQYF. In DNA, the CDR3 is TGTGCCACCAATGACCCGGGACAGGGGCTCTACGAGCAGTACTTC.

This rearrangement joins TRBV20-1 to TRBJ1-5; unclear D gene. The V end was cut by 3 bases, the J end by 0 bases, with 9 bases between. The CDR3 has 14 amino acids. From germline, CDR1 is DFQATT and CDR2 SNEGSKA (reference sequence). CDR3 nucleotide sequence: TGCAGTGCTAGCCAGGAACTTAGCAATCAGCCCCAGCATTTT. It codes for CSASQELSNQPQHF.

This chain joins TRBV24-1 and TRBJ2-2; D is unresolved. The CDR3 totals 14 residues. The germline CDR1 and CDR2 sequences are KGHDR and SFDVKD. Trimming shortened V by 3 bases and J by 4 bases, and 8 bases separated the two germline ends. CDR3 region: CATSDRSVTGELFF. The DNA of the CDR3 is TGTGCCACCAGTGATCGGAGCGTCACCGGGGAGCTGTTTTTT.

As regards this clonotype: A read error may account for a junction end that differs from germline. This sequence joins TRBV27 and TRBJ1-5; D is possibly TRBD1 (5 bases). The CDR3 consists of 14 residues. Germline CDR1 reads MNHEY; CDR2 reads SMNVEV (reference sequence). The CDR3 loop reads CARSLAGRNQPQHF. The CDR3 DNA reads TGTGCCAGAAGTTTAGCAGGGCGAAATCAGCCCCAGCATTTT.

Here the CDR3 DNA reads TGTGCCAGCAGTTACGCGGGTATCCGGGATGGCTACACCTTC. Its translation: CASSYAGIRDGYTF. The chain carries TRBV6-2 or TRBV6-3 and TRBJ1-2; D call uncertain. V lost 2 bases and J lost 6, with 13 bases in between. Germline V CDR1 and CDR2: MNHEY, SVGEGT. This CDR3 region has 14 residues.

This clonotype was detected a few times. V is TRBV6-5 and J is TRBJ1-6, with 8 bases that match TRBD1. CDR1 and CDR2 (germline): MNHEY, SVGAGI. The CDR3 covers 16 residues. Trimming removed 2 bases from V and 5 bases from J; junction bases left unmatched: 5. The CDR3 spells CASSYGQGVHNSPLHF. CDR3 DNA: TGTGCCAGCAGTTACGGACAGGGAGTCCATAATTCACCCCTCCACTTT.

Only a few counts were recorded for this clonotype. V usage is TRBV7-6 and J usage is TRBJ1-6; 7 nucleotides align to TRBD1. Germline V gene lookup returns CDR1 SGHVS and CDR2 FNYEAQ. Germline trimming cut 5 bases from V and 5 bases from J; bases unmatched to any gene: 6. This CDR3 has 15 amino acids. The CDR3: CASSVTGTDNSPLHF. CDR3 nucleotide sequence: TGTGCCAGCAGCGTCACCGGGACAGATAATTCACCCCTCCACTTT.

V gene TRBV12-3 or TRBV12-4 combines with J gene TRBJ1-5; possibly TRBD1 for D (5 bases). V lost 6 bases to trimming and J lost 1 base, with 13 bases between them. There are 15 residues in the CDR3. The CDR3 here is CASRSGARSNQPQHF. DNA of the CDR3: TGTGCCAGCAGGTCTGGGGCGCGGAGCAATCAGCCCCAGCATTTT.

In the case of this clonotype: A junction end diverges from the germline sequence, so it may reflect a read error. The V and J genes are TRBV5-5 and TRBJ2-7; D is tentatively TRBD1 or TRBD2 (5 bases each). The CDR3 is made up of 15 amino acids. Germline V CDR1 and CDR2: SGHKS, YYEKEE (reference sequence). The CDR3 DNA reads as TGCGCCAGCAGCTTACAGGACCCACCGCGGGACGAGCAGTACTTC. Translation gives CASSLQDPPRDEQYF.

The CDR3 sequence: CASTEGDRNNQPQHF. The CDR3 DNA reads TGTGCCAGCACCGAGGGGGACAGGAACAATCAGCCCCAGCATTTT. This chain connects TRBV7-9 to TRBJ1-5; 8 nucleotides agree with TRBD1. The CDR3 spans 15 residues. The trim removed 7 bases at V and 3 bases at J, leaving 8 bases unmatched. CDR1 is SEHNR, CDR2 FQNEAQ, per germline (reference sequence).